This T cell receptor beta chain was documented in a study of CD8 T cells in ankylosing spondylitis. Study observations and caveats: From matched ankylosing spondylitis synovial fluid, disease-linked clones were reportedly recovered at significantly enriched levels. One TCR beta motif, made up of roughly eight highly homologous variants, appeared characteristic of ankylosing spondylitis blood.

A single record per CDR3 protein comes from TCRdb applying MiXCR to the 5' RACE reads. The repertoire holds some 840,000 distinct CDR3 sequences, with 12% as singletons. As to this clonotype: Antigen unknown.

The sequenced sample was blood, either unsorted or a sorted T cell fraction (not recorded which). The clonotype originates from a male donor with ankylosing spondylitis.

The CDR3, as DNA: TGCGCCAGCAGCTCTTGGACTAGCGGGAGAGGGAACACCGGGGAGCTGTTTTTT. Translating gives CASSSWTSGRGNTGELFF. The V and J genes are TRBV5-1 and TRBJ2-2; 13 bases map to TRBD2. Germline-derived CDR1 and CDR2 are SGHRS and YFSETQ. Germline trimming cut 3 bases from V and 1 base from J; bases unmatched to any gene: 6. This CDR3 contains 18 residues.